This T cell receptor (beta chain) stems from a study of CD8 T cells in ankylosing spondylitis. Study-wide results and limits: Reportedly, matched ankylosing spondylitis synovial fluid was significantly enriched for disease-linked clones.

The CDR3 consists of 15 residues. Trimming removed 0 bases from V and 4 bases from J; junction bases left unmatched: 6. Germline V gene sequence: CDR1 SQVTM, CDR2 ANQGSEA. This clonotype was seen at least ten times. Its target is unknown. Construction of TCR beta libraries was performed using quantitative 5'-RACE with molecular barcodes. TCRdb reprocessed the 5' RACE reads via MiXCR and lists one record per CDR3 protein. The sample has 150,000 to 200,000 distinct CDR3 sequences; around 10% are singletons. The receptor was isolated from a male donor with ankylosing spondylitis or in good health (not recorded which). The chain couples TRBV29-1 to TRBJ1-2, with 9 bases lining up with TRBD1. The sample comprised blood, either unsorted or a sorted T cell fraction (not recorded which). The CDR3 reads CSVEEGRGQGYGYTF. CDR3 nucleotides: TGCAGCGTTGAAGAAGGGAGGGGACAGGGCTATGGCTACACCTTC.